The entry below gives a single T cell receptor beta chain sequence along with its context. What it recognizes is unknown. Germline V CDR1 and CDR2: SGHVS, FNYEAQ. The CDR3 is 15 amino acids. Trimming pared 1 base from V and 2 bases from J, leaving 12 bases between. These data belong to a study of memory CD4+ T cells and cytomegalovirus serostatus. About the research overall: Healthy Belgian adult donors included nine or ten CMV-positive and some 25 CMV-negative people. Overall study results and limits: The CMV-associated TCR signature appears largely within the CD4+ memory repertoire. Repertoires predicted CMV serostatus with median bootstrapped AUC of about 0.95.

The table came from immunoSEQ multiplex PCR; TCRdb's copy has only in-frame clones and leaves some out. The sample lists 35,000 to 45,000 clones, about three quarters occurring once. Single viable CD3+CD4+CD8-CD45RO+ cells were sorted as the memory CD4+ T cells. CD4+ T cells were isolated by positive magnetic selection. V is TRBV7-6 and J is TRBJ2-7; possibly TRBD1 for D (6 bases). The source material was memory CD4+ T cells from blood. This TCR was recovered from an adult in good health and CMV-seronegative. The CDR3: CASSLVGGTTYEQYF. CDR3 nucleotides: TGTGCCAGCAGCTTAGTAGGGGGAACTACCTACGAGCAGTACTTC.